This TCR beta chain was recorded in a study of control samples from healthy donors and cancer patients. V lost 2 bases, J lost 4 bases, and 16 bases stayed unmatched. Germline loops: CDR1 ENHRY, CDR2 SYGVKD. CDR3 length: 18 residues. Assay: immunoSEQ multiplex PCR; the TCRdb copy retains only in-frame clones and omits some. The data contain over 100,000 clones, approximately 88% of them singletons. The chain links TRBV10-3 to TRBJ1-2, with 7 bases that match TRBD1. Material for sequencing was blood. This sequence was found in a man in his forties in good health. The CDR3 coding sequence is TGTGCCATCAGTGAGGCCAAAATGGGACAGTCCTTAATCTATGGCTACACCTTC. Protein sequence: CAISEAKMGQSLIYGYTF.